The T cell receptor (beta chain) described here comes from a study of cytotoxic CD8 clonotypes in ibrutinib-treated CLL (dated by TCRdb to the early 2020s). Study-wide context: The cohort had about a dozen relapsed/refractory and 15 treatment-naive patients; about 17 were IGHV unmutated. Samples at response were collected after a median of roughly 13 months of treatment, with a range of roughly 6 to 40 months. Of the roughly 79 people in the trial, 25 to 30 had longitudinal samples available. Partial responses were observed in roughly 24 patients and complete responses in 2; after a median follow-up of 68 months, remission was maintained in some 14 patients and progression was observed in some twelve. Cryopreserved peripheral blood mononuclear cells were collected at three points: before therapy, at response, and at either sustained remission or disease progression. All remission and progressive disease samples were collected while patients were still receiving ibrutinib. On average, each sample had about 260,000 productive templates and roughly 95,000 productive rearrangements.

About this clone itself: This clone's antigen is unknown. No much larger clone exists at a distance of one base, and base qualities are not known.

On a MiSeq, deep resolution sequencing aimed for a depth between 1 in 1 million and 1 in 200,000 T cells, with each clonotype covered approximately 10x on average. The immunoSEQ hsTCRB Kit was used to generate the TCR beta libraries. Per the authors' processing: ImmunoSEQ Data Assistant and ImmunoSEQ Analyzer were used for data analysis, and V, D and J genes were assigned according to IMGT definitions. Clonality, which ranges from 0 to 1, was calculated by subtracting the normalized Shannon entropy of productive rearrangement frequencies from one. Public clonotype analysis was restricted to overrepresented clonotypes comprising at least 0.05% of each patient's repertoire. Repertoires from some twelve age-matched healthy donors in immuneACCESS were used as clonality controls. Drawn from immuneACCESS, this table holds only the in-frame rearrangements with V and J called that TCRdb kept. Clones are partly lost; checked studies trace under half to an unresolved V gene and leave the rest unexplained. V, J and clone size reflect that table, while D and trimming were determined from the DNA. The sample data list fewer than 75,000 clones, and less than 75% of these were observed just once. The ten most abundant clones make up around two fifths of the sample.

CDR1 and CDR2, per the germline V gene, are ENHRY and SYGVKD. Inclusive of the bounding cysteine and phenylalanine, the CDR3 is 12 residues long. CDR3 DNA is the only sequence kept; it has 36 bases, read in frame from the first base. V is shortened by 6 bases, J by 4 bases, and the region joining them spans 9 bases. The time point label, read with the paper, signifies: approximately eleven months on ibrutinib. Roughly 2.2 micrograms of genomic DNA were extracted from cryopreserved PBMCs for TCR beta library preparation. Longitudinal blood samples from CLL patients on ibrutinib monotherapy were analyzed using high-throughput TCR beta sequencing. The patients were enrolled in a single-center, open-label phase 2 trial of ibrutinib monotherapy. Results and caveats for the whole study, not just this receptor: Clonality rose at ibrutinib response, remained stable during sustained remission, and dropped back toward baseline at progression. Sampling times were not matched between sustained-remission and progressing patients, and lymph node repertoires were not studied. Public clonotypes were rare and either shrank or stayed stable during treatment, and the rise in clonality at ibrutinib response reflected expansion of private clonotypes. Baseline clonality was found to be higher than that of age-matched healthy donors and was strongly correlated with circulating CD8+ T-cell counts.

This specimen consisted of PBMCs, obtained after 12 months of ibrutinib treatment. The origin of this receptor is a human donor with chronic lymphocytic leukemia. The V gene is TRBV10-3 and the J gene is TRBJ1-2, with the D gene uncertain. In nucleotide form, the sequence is TGTGCCATCAGGACCCTACCCTATGGCTACACCTTC. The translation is CAIRTLPYGYTF.